This is a list of T cell receptor beta chains from one sample in a study of blood T cell repertoires in COVID-19. TCRdb's table, derived via immunoSEQ multiplex PCR, lists solely in-frame clones and lacks some. The sample has about 180,000 clones; approximately 86% are singletons. Material for sequencing was peripheral blood. These receptors were collected from a woman aged 25 to 45 with active or convalescent COVID-19. Both conserved end residues are part of each CDR3. The D gene is left open where the match is weak. Expanded clones are given a class, and other clones once, few, many or no size at all.

V,D,size,length,J,DNA,CDR3
TRBV7-8,TRBD1,-,16,TRBJ1-4,TGTGCCAGCAGCTTAAACCCGGACAGGGCTAATGAAAAACTGTTTTTT,CASSLNPDRANEKLFF
TRBV2,-,-,14,TRBJ1-2,TGTGCCAGCAGTGATCACAGGAGCAACTATGGCTACACCTTC,CASSDHRSNYGYTF
TRBV4-1,TRBD1,-,16,TRBJ1-3,TGCGCCAGCAGCCAAGAGGGACAGAGCTCTGGAAACACCATATATTTT,CASSQEGQSSGNTIYF
TRBV18,-,-,15,TRBJ1-4,TGTGCCAGCTCACCGGAACAGGCAACTAATGAAAAACTGTTTTTT,CASSPEQATNEKLFF
TRBV4-1,TRBD2,-,18,TRBJ2-5,TGCGCCAGCAGCCAAGATGCCCTAGCGGGAGGCCCCCAAGAGACCCAGTACTTC,CASSQDALAGGPQETQYF
TRBV10-3,-,-,14,TRBJ2-1,TGTGCCATGGCTGCGGGACTCATAAACAATGAGCAGTTCTTC,CAMAAGLINNEQFF
TRBV28,-,-,14,TRBJ1-2,TGTGCCAGCAGTTTAGCCAGACTGAGGGATGGCTACACCTTC,CASSLARLRDGYTF
TRBV4-2,TRBD1,-,16,TRBJ1-4,TGTGCCAGCAGCCGAGACAGGGGAGGGGCTAATGAAAAACTGTTTTTT,CASSRDRGGANEKLFF
TRBV30,-,-,14,TRBJ2-3,TGTGCCTGGAGTGTACTACCTACCTCAGATACGCAGTATTTT,CAWSVLPTSDTQYF
TRBV4-1,TRBD2,-,16,TRBJ2-3,TGCGCCAGCAGCCAAGAACCTAGCGGGGGCACAGATACGCAGTATTTT,CASSQEPSGGTDTQYF
TRBV7-9,TRBD2,-,16,TRBJ2-1,TGTGCCAGCAGCCTCCGTGGGAGCGCGGGGGGCTATGAGCAGTTCTTC,CASSLRGSAGGYEQFF
TRBV28,TRBD1,-,14,TRBJ1-2,TGTGCCAGCAGTTCCGGGACAGCAAACTATGGCTACACCTTC,CASSSGTANYGYTF
TRBV11-3,-,-,13,TRBJ1-1,TGTGCCAGCAGCCCCAGGGCTGGCCCTGAAGCTTTCTTT,CASSPRAGPEAFF
TRBV14,-,once,17,TRBJ1-1,TGTGCCAGCAGCCAAGGCCCCGAGAGAGGGCTGGTGACTGAAGCTTTCTTT,CASSQGPERGLVTEAFF
TRBV6-1,-,-,16,TRBJ2-3,TGTGCCAGCAGTGACTACGGGGGGCCTAGCACAGATACGCAGTATTTT,CASSDYGGPSTDTQYF
TRBV9,TRBD2,-,15,TRBJ2-7,TGTGCCAGCAGCGTCTCTAGCGGGAGGCAGTACGAGCAGTACTTC,CASSVSSGRQYEQYF
TRBV27,TRBD1,few,19,TRBJ1-1,TGTGCCAGCAGTTTGGAGGACACAGGGGGCATGGGGGTGAACACTGAAGCTTTCTTT,CASSLEDTGGMGVNTEAFF
TRBV29-1,-,-,13,TRBJ2-2,TGCAGCGTTGACAGGGTGGGAACCGGGGAGCTGTTTTTT,CSVDRVGTGELFF
TRBV28,TRBD2,-,14,TRBJ2-7,TGTGCCAGCATCCAAAAACTAGCGGGAGTCCCCCAGTACTTC,CASIQKLAGVPQYF
TRBV2,TRBD2,-,17,TRBJ2-3,TGTGCCAGCGGCGGGACTAGCGGGGGGTATCGCACAGATACGCAGTATTTT,CASGGTSGGYRTDTQYF
TRBV27,-,-,13,TRBJ2-7,TGTGCCAGCAGTACCGCTCAGGGTTACGAGCAGTACTTC,CASSTAQGYEQYF
TRBV27,TRBD1,-,18,TRBJ1-5,TGTGCCAGCAGTTTGGTAGGACAGGGCGTAGATAGCAATCAGCCCCAGCATTTT,CASSLVGQGVDSNQPQHF
TRBV7-9,-,-,15,TRBJ2-2,TGTGCCAGCAGCTTAAACTTAGGGGACACCGGGGAGCTGTTTTTT,CASSLNLGDTGELFF
TRBV30,-,-,14,TRBJ1-2,TGTGCCTGCCAGGGGCCGTATAATTTCTATGGCTACACCTTC,CACQGPYNFYGYTF
TRBV3-1/TRBV3-2,TRBD2,-,15,TRBJ2-7,TGTGCCAGCAGCCAAGAGGCGGGAGTAACCTACGAGCAGTACTTC,CASSQEAGVTYEQYF
TRBV6-6,TRBD1,few,16,TRBJ1-5,TGTGCCAGCAGTCCAATCGACAGGGGGGTCAGTCAGCCCCAGCATTTT,CASSPIDRGVSQPQHF
TRBV15,TRBD1,-,16,TRBJ2-1,TGTGCCACCAGCAGAGGGACAGGGGGCTCCTACAATGAGCAGTTCTTC,CATSRGTGGSYNEQFF
TRBV6-5,-,-,12,TRBJ1-2,TGTGCCAGCATGTTACAGACAGGCGCCTACACCTTC,CASMLQTGAYTF
TRBV12-3/TRBV12-4,-,-,12,TRBJ1-1,TGTGCCAGCAGTCCCTCAGGAACTGAAGCTTTCTTT,CASSPSGTEAFF
TRBV11-2,-,-,17,TRBJ1-6,TGTGCCAGCAGCTTAGAGCGGGGGACAAACTATAATTCACCCCTCCACTTT,CASSLERGTNYNSPLHF
TRBV19,TRBD2,-,18,TRBJ2-7,TGTGCCAGTTCGACCGGGACTAGCGGGAGTTCAATACCTTACGAGCAGTACTTC,CASSTGTSGSSIPYEQYF
TRBV5-1,-,-,16,TRBJ2-1,TGCGCCAGCAGCTTCTACCGGGACTCCGTATACAATGAGCAGTTCTTC,CASSFYRDSVYNEQFF
TRBV5-4,-,-,14,TRBJ1-1,TGTGCCAGCAGCTTGCCCGGCGGGAACACTGAAGCTTTCTTT,CASSLPGGNTEAFF
TRBV6-5,TRBD1,-,14,TRBJ1-2,TGTGCCAGCAAGACCGACCAGGGGGTGGGTGGCTACACCTTC,CASKTDQGVGGYTF
TRBV6-5,-,-,12,TRBJ2-1,TGTGCCAGCAGCCAGACTTGGAATGAGCAGTTCTTC,CASSQTWNEQFF
TRBV30,-,-,15,TRBJ1-4,TGTGCCTGGAGTGAGTCCAGGGGTGTGAGTGAAAAACTGTTTTTT,CAWSESRGVSEKLFF
TRBV14,-,-,13,TRBJ2-7,TGTGCCAGCAGCCAATATGACGGGTACGAGCAGTACTTC,CASSQYDGYEQYF
TRBV3-1/TRBV3-2,-,-,15,TRBJ1-5,TGTGCCAGCAGCCGAGCGGGGAATAGCAATCAGCCCCAGCATTTT,CASSRAGNSNQPQHF
TRBV6-4,TRBD2,-,14,TRBJ2-3,TGTGCCAGCGCGACTAGCGGGAGGGCCCATACGCAGTATTTT,CASATSGRAHTQYF
TRBV6-5,-,-,15,TRBJ1-1,TGTGCCAGCAGTTACTTTAGCAGGGGGAACACTGAAGCTTTCTTT,CASSYFSRGNTEAFF
TRBV7-9,-,-,17,TRBJ1-6,TGTGCCAGCAGCTTATTCGCTGCCTATCCCTATAATTCACCCCTCCACTTT,CASSLFAAYPYNSPLHF
TRBV29-1,-,once,14,TRBJ1-2,TGCAGCGTTGAACTGGGGGCCCGGAGCGATGGCTACACCTTC,CSVELGARSDGYTF
TRBV30,-,-,14,TRBJ1-6,TGTGCCTGGAGAAAGGGGTCTTATAATTCACCCCTCCACTTT,CAWRKGSYNSPLHF
TRBV3-1/TRBV3-2,TRBD2,-,15,TRBJ2-7,TGTGCCAGCAGCCAACGGACTAGCGGGACCTACGAGCAGTACTTC,CASSQRTSGTYEQYF
TRBV5-6,TRBD1,-,15,TRBJ1-5,TGTGCCAGCAGGCGGGACAGGGATCGCGGTCAGCCCCAGCATTTT,CASRRDRDRGQPQHF